These 10 T cell receptor beta chains came from one sample sequenced in a study of T cell clonality in common variable immunodeficiency. Clones were sequenced by immunoSEQ multiplex PCR, and TCRdb holds only the in-frame ones, with some missing. The sample holds roughly 51,000 clones, and no clone turns up only once. The sequenced material came from peripheral blood mononuclear cells. These receptor sequences come from a person between 18 and 75 years old in good health.

This clone was counted many times. The read finishes 3 residues shy of the CDR3 end, and the germline J gene is used to complete it. This rearrangement joins TRBV30 to TRBJ2-3; 10 bases line up with TRBD1. V dropped 2 bases and J dropped 3; count of bases not matched to a gene: 8. Germline CDR1 reads GTSNPN; CDR2 reads SVGIG (reference sequence). The CDR3 consists of 16 residues. CDR3 protein: CAWSLRTGGWTDTQYF. The sequenced CDR3 bases are TGTGCCTGGAGTCTACGGACAGGGGGGTGGACAGATACG.

There are many counts of this clone. The missing CDR3 end, 3 residues past where the read stops, is filled in from the germline J gene. The chain employs TRBV6-2 or TRBV6-3 and TRBJ2-1; 8 positions agree with TRBD2. The ends lost 8 bases at V and 7 bases at J; junction bases unmatched: 13. This CDR3 comprises 15 residues. Germline assignment: CDR1 MNHEY and CDR2 SVGEGT. Incomplete CDR3 DNA: TGTGCCAGCTATCCCTCGGGGGGGCCACCTAATGAG. Protein product: CASYPSGGPPNE. The whole CDR3 protein reads CASYPSGGPPNEQFF.

This clone was counted many times. The read is 3 residues too short to cover the CDR3 end, so that end is filled in from the germline J gene. The chain employs TRBV2 and TRBJ2-1, with D possibly TRBD2 on 5 matching bases. From germline, CDR1 is SNHLY and CDR2 FYNNEI. V lost 10 bases to trimming and J lost 2 bases, with 15 bases between them. The CDR3 loop spans 14 amino acids. The CDR3 DNA, read in part, is TGTGCCACTTCAAGCGGACCTGCCTACAATGAG. Encoded protein: CATSSGPAYNE. The whole CDR3 sequence reads CATSSGPAYNEQFF.

This clone was observed at least ten times. The missing CDR3 end, 3 residues past where the read stops, is filled in from the germline J gene. The chain joins TRBV7-9 to TRBJ1-2; D possibly corresponds to TRBD1 (5 bases). CDR1 is SEHNR, CDR2 FQNEAQ, per germline (reference sequence). This CDR3 is 11 amino acids long. The CDR3 loop is CASSDAGRYTF. The DNA read from the CDR3 is TGTGCCAGCAGCGACGCAGGGCGC.

This clone was seen a handful of times. The read terminates 3 residues ahead of where the CDR3 ends, so the germline J gene completes it. This chain links TRBV18 with TRBJ2-5; tentative D call: TRBD1 (6 bases). The CDR3 covers 13 residues. V gave up 4 bases and J gave up 2 bases, with 8 bases separating them. The germline CDR1 and CDR2 sequences are KGHSH and LQKENI. The DNA read from the CDR3 is TGTGCCAGCTCACAGGACAGACAAGAGACC. This codes for CASSQDRQET. The entire CDR3 protein is CASSQDRQETQYF. The full variable domain, in which reference TRBV18 and TRBJ2-5 provide the parts outside the CDR3, is NAGVMQNPRHLVRRRGQEARLRCSPMKGHSHVYWYRQLPEEGLKFMVYLQKENIIDESGMPKERFSAEFPKEGPSILRIQQVVRGDSAAYFCASSQDRQETQYFGPGTRLLVL.

This clone was counted at least ten times. The read is 3 residues too short to cover the CDR3 end, so that end is filled in from the germline J gene. V usage is TRBV20-1 and J usage is TRBJ2-7, with 8 bases that match TRBD1. CDR1 and CDR2 from the germline V gene are DFQATT and SNEGSKA (reference sequence). J lost 1 base, V lost 3 bases, and 8 bases had no gene match. The CDR3 has 15 residues. The CDR3: CSASDAGGLSYEQYF. The part of the CDR3 DNA that was read is TGCAGTGCTAGCGACGCAGGGGGCTTATCCTACGAG.

At least ten counts were recorded for this clone. The read halts 3 residues ahead of the CDR3 end, with the missing end drawn from the germline J gene. This rearrangement joins TRBV6-1 to TRBJ1-4; 7 nucleotides align to TRBD1. The CDR3 is 15 residues long. V was clipped by 2 bases and J by 8 bases; unmatched bases: 8. The germline V gene encodes CDR1 MNHNS and CDR2 SASEGT. The CDR3 bases that were read are TGTGCCAGCAGTGAACGACAGGGTGCTCGCGAAAAA. This sequence encodes CASSERQGAREK. The whole CDR3 sequence is CASSERQGAREKLFF.

This clone was found many times. The read falls 3 residues short of the CDR3 end, and the missing part is taken from the germline J gene. The chain is built from TRBV2 and TRBJ2-3; TRBD2 matches at 11 bases. V shed 5 bases, J shed 3 bases, and the junction held 10 bases outside the gene matches. Germline V gene data show CDR1 as SNHLY and CDR2 as FYNNEI. The CDR3 is 17 residues long. Here the CDR3 reads CASSTGQTSGKTDTQYF. The DNA read from the CDR3 is TGTGCCAGCAGTACGGGGCAGACTAGCGGGAAAACAGATACG.

This clone was counted at least ten times. Read sequence stops 3 residues before the CDR3 end, and the germline J gene provides the missing end. The chain has TRBV12-3 or TRBV12-4 and TRBJ1-3, with D perhaps matching TRBD1 (6 bases). This CDR3 spans 15 amino acids. V was shortened by 7 bases and J by 5 bases, with 18 bases between the two germline ends. The CDR3 loop reads CASNFQGTGRNTIYF. The DNA read from the CDR3 is TGTGCCAGCAACTTTCAGGGGACCGGTAGAAACACC.

The table lists this clone with many counts. The read ends 3 residues before the CDR3 terminus; that terminus is restored from the germline J gene. This rearrangement joins TRBV23-1 to TRBJ2-7; D uncertain. TRBV23-1 is an ORF, with its function uncertain. This CDR3 spans 17 amino acids. With 1 base removed from V and 6 bases from J, the gap between germline ends came to 22 bases. The chain's CDR3 is CASSQCLPVGRYREQYF. CDR3 DNA, as far as it was read: TGCGCCAGCAGTCAATGCCTTCCCGTTGGTAGATATCGCGAG.